The next 23 T cell receptor beta chains were all read from a single sample in a study of shared T cell receptors in the human thymus. Sequencing used immunoSEQ multiplex PCR; TCRdb keeps in-frame clones, though not all of them. The sample shows 540,000 or so clones, about 84% of them seen only once. These data are also associated with another study on human thymus T cells.

Sequencing was performed on thymocytes. The receptors derive from a boy younger than two with a congenital heart defect.

The chain couples TRBV19 to TRBJ2-7; D not certain. This CDR3 has 10 amino acids. Germline loops: CDR1 LNHDA, CDR2 SQIVND (reference sequence). V lost 7 bases, J lost 6 bases, and 7 bases lay in between. CDR3: CASTLFEQYF. The DNA of the CDR3 is TGTGCCAGTACTCTATTCGAGCAGTACTTC.

The V and J genes are TRBV25-1 and TRBJ2-1; D possibly corresponds to TRBD2 (5 bases). Between the trimmed V and J ends, which lost 4 bases and 7 bases, there was a span of 5 bases. Germline values: CDR1 MGHDK, CDR2 SYGVNS. CDR3 length equals 11 residues. The CDR3 here is CASSGENEQFF. As DNA, the CDR3 is TGTGCCAGCAGTGGGGAGAATGAGCAGTTCTTC.

The chain is built from TRBV6-4 and TRBJ2-1; TRBD1 matches at 11 bases. This CDR3 region has 15 residues. Germline lookup yields CDR1 MRHNA and CDR2 SNTAGT. Trimming removed 3 bases from V and 8 bases from J; junction bases left unmatched: 6. In DNA, the CDR3 is TGTGCCAGCAGTGATTCCGGGACAGGGGGGCATGAGCAGTTCTTC. Translation gives CASSDSGTGGHEQFF.

V usage is TRBV7-9 and J usage is TRBJ1-1; D gene ambiguous. Germline V gene data show CDR1 as SEHNR and CDR2 as FQNEAQ (reference sequence). Trimming removed 8 bases from V and 11 bases from J, with 24 bases in between. This CDR3 comprises 14 residues. Written as DNA, the CDR3 is TGTGCCAGCCACAGACATTGGGGAGATACGTTGGCTTTCTTT. It encodes CASHRHWGDTLAFF.

This clone was found a few times. The rearrangement links TRBV19 to TRBJ2-7, with 7 bases identical to TRBD2. This CDR3 region has 15 residues. V shed 3 bases and J 0 bases; nucleotides not matched to a gene: 5. The germline CDR1 and CDR2 sequences are LNHDA and SQIVND (reference sequence). CDR3 sequence: CASSIRTSSSYEQYF. CDR3 coding DNA: TGTGCCAGTAGTATCCGGACTAGTTCCTCCTACGAGCAGTACTTC.

The rearrangement joins TRBV15 to TRBJ2-7; possible D gene TRBD2, 7 bases. The CDR3 is made up of 17 amino acids. Germline assignment: CDR1 LNHNV and CDR2 YYDKDF (reference sequence). V dropped 2 bases and J dropped 5 bases, with 22 bases sitting between them. The CDR3 region is CATSRLRGAGVPNEQYF. The DNA of the CDR3 is TGTGCCACCAGCAGACTCCGGGGGGCGGGGGTCCCCAACGAGCAGTACTTC.

The chain couples TRBV5-4 to TRBJ2-5; D is possibly TRBD2 (6 bases). Trimming stripped 1 base from V and 2 bases from J, with 18 bases between. This CDR3 comprises 17 residues. Per the germline V gene, CDR1 is SGHNT and CDR2 is YYREEE (reference sequence). CDR3 in DNA: TGTGCCAGCAGCTTGTTTCCGGGAGAGGCGGGTCAAGAGACCCAGTACTTC. It encodes CASSLFPGEAGQETQYF.

V and J are TRBV2 and TRBJ2-1; 8 bases fit TRBD2. V was pared by 7 bases and J by 9 bases, with 11 bases of the junction left unmatched. The CDR3 covers 14 residues. From germline, CDR1 is SNHLY and CDR2 FYNNEI. The CDR3 region is CASNKGLALGEQFF. The CDR3 DNA follows: TGTGCCAGCAATAAAGGACTAGCTTTGGGTGAGCAGTTCTTC.

This rearrangement joins TRBV25-1 to TRBJ2-1; D perhaps matches TRBD1 (5 bases). The V gene's germline CDR1 is MGHDK and CDR2 SYGVNS. The CDR3 consists of 17 residues. V lost 0 bases to trimming and J lost 8 bases, with 20 bases between them. In nucleotides, the CDR3 is TGTGCCAGCAGTGAATACCACTCAGGGCCCCGGTGCGATGAGCAGTTCTTC. Protein sequence: CASSEYHSGPRCDEQFF.

The rearrangement uses TRBV5-1 and TRBJ2-6; TRBD1 matches 9 bases. The germline V gene encodes CDR1 SGHRS and CDR2 YFSETQ. V dropped 4 bases and J dropped 0; count of bases not matched to a gene: 17. The CDR3 covers 21 residues. The CDR3 coding sequence is TGCGCCAGCAGCCCTGGGCGGACAGGGGACCCTGACAGCTCTGGGGCCAACGTCCTGACTTTC. Amino acids: CASSPGRTGDPDSSGANVLTF.

CDR3 bases: TGCGCCAGCAGCCGGGAGGACAGGCCGTACCAAGGAAACACCATATATTTT. Its protein is CASSREDRPYQGNTIYF. The chain has TRBV4-3 and TRBJ1-3; 7 bases align to TRBD1. J gave up 4 bases and V 4 bases, and 13 bases lay outside the gene matches. This CDR3 has 17 amino acids. CDR1 and CDR2 from the germline V gene are LGHNA and YSLEER.

This clone appeared a few times. This sequence joins TRBV5-6 and TRBJ1-1, with a possible D match to TRBD1 (5 bases). CDR3 size: 12 residues. V was pared by 4 bases and J by 4 bases, with 8 bases between. The germline V gene encodes CDR1 SGHDT and CDR2 YYEEEE. CDR3 nucleotide sequence: TGTGCCAGCAGCGCCGACAGCACTGAAGCTTTCTTT. Translating it yields CASSADSTEAFF.

This clone turned up a few times. The chain links TRBV4-3 to TRBJ2-5; TRBD2 aligns across 10 bases. This CDR3 comprises 17 residues. After removal of 2 bases from V and 5 bases from J, the junction contained 11 bases not matched to a gene. Germline V gene sequence: CDR1 LGHNA, CDR2 YSLEER. The CDR3 reads CASSQRMASGREETQYF. CDR3 DNA sequence: TGCGCCAGCAGCCAACGCATGGCTAGCGGGAGAGAGGAGACCCAGTACTTC.

V is TRBV13 and J is TRBJ2-2; 13 bases map to TRBD2. CDR3 length: 16 residues. After removal of 4 bases from V and 8 bases from J, the junction contained 7 bases not matched to a gene. Per the germline V gene, CDR1 is PRHDT and CDR2 is FYEKMQ (reference sequence). CDR3 protein: CASSSRLAGGRGELFF. CDR3 nucleotide sequence: TGTGCCAGCAGCTCACGACTAGCGGGAGGCCGGGGGGAGCTGTTTTTT.

The J gene is TRBJ2-1, the V gene TRBV7-9; 11 bases agree with TRBD2. Trimming took 4 bases from V and 10 from J; bases not matched to a gene: 9. Germline V gives CDR1 SEHNR, CDR2 FQNEAQ (reference sequence). This CDR3 is 15 amino acids long. The CDR3 DNA reads TGTGCCAGCAGCTGTAGCGGGAGGGAGGCCAGGGAGCAGTTCTTC. It encodes CASSCSGREAREQFF.

CDR3 sequence: CASSRTVRDSYEQYF. CDR3 DNA sequence: TGTGCCAGCAGCCGGACGGTACGTGACAGCTACGAGCAGTACTTC. V and J are TRBV14 and TRBJ2-7, with D perhaps matching TRBD1 (5 bases). CDR1 is SGHDN, CDR2 FVKESK, per germline. Trimming took off 4 bases at V and 3 bases at J, with 16 bases between the two ends. The CDR3 spans 15 residues. Full variable domain (missing parts from reference TRBV14 and TRBJ2-7): EAGVTQFPSHSVIEKGQTVTLRCDPISGHDNLYWYRRVMGKEIKFLLHFVKESKQDESGMPNNRFLAERTGGTYSTLKVQPAELEDSGVYFCASSRTVRDSYEQYFGPGTRLTVT.

The CDR3 here is CASISPPGTGKHEQYF. The CDR3 DNA sequence: TGCGCCAGCATCTCTCCCCCAGGGACAGGGAAGCACGAGCAGTACTTC. V is TRBV5-1 and J is TRBJ2-7; 9 bases map to TRBD1. Germline lookup yields CDR1 SGHRS and CDR2 YFSETQ. This CDR3 is built from 16 residues. With V trimmed by 6 bases and J by 5 bases, 15 bases remained unmatched.

The CDR3 bases are TGTGCCAGCAGTGAAGGGGGGAGAAGCGGGGGCGAGCAGTACTTC. Protein: CASSEGGRSGGEQYF. V usage is TRBV2 and J usage is TRBJ2-7; 8 nucleotides line up with TRBD2. The junction had 8 bases not matched to a gene; V was cut back by 1 base and J by 6 bases. Per the germline V gene, CDR1 is SNHLY and CDR2 is FYNNEI. CDR3 length equals 15 residues.

This chain links TRBV15 with TRBJ2-1; D perhaps matches TRBD1 (6 bases). Trimming removed 6 bases at V and 7 bases at J, with 16 bases between. The CDR3 is 14 residues long. Germline V gene sequence: CDR1 LNHNV, CDR2 YYDKDF (reference sequence). The CDR3 region is CATRGTRVGNEQFF. CDR3 coding DNA: TGTGCCACCAGGGGGACAAGGGTGGGGAATGAGCAGTTCTTC. The variable domain in full, with the rest retrieved from reference TRBV15 and TRBJ2-1, is DAMVIQNPRYQVTQFGKPVTLSCSQTLNHNVMYWYQQKSSQAPKLLFHYYDKDFNNEADTPDNFQSRRPNTSFCFLDIRSPGLGDTAMYLCATRGTRVGNEQFFGPGTRLTVL.

The chain couples TRBV4-3 to TRBJ2-7; 9 bases match TRBD2. The CDR3 contains 17 residues. Trimming cost V 1 base and J 5 bases; bases outside gene matches: 12. Germline assignment: CDR1 LGHNA and CDR2 YSLEER. The CDR3 nucleotides read TGCGCCAGCAGCCAAGGAGGGCCGGGACTAGCTTTGAACGAGCAGTACTTC. It yields the protein CASSQGGPGLALNEQYF.

This clone was observed a handful of times. J is TRBJ2-3 and V is TRBV9; TRBD1 matches at 11 bases. The CDR3 totals 15 residues. The trim removed 4 bases at V and 5 bases at J, leaving 6 bases unmatched. Germline loops: CDR1 SGDLS, CDR2 YYNGEE. CDR3 DNA: TGTGCCAGCAGCCGGACAGGGGGCATTCAAGATACGCAGTATTTT. This sequence encodes CASSRTGGIQDTQYF. Based on the CDR3 plus reference TRBV9 and TRBJ2-3, the full variable domain is DSGVTQTPKHLITATGQRVTLRCSPRSGDLSVYWYQQSLDQGLQFLIQYYNGEERAKGNILERFSAQQFPDLHSELNLSSLELGDSALYFCASSRTGGIQDTQYFGPGTRLTVL.

This chain uses TRBV28 with TRBJ2-7; D uncertain. This CDR3 comprises 14 residues. The germline V and J ends were trimmed by 3 bases and 1 base, with 10 bases remaining between them. Germline CDR1 and CDR2: MDHEN and SYDVKM. The CDR3 nucleotides read TGTGCCAGCAGTTTTGGCCAAGTATCCTACGAGCAGTACTTC. It specifies CASSFGQVSYEQYF.

As DNA, the CDR3 is TGTGCCAGCGCCCCAAATGGGGGGGATACGCAGTATTTT. Its translation is CASAPNGGDTQYF. V is TRBV7-7 and J is TRBJ2-3, with D maybe TRBD2 (6 bases). The CDR3 contains 13 residues. Germline loops: CDR1 SSHAT, CDR2 FNYEAQ (reference sequence). The ends were cut back, 8 bases at V and 6 bases at J, with 15 bases in the middle.